This T cell receptor (beta chain) was recorded in a study of beta chain features in type 1 diabetes. The length of the CDR3 is 16 residues. V was clipped by 2 bases and J by 0 bases; unmatched bases: 5. Germline lookup yields CDR1 SGHRS and CDR2 YFSETQ. Investigators reverse transcribed all isolated RNA, so they sequenced expressed TCRB transcripts. Some 3.8 million reads, on average, came from each naive, central memory and regulatory T cell sample. Method: immunoSEQ multiplex PCR; TCRdb's copy keeps in-frame clones and lacks some. Found here are 860,000 or so clones, about 17% of them singletons; the top ten hold roughly 0.025%. Remarks on this clone: Its antigen remains unknown.

One heparinised draw, averaging roughly 100 mL, was taken per donor. Researchers reported sorting CD4+ naive, central memory, regulatory and stem cell-like memory cells via CD45RO/CCR7/CD25/CD127/CD95/CD27. Study results and caveats: Whether TCRB rearrangement is influenced by HLA type went unresolved here.

The sample consisted of naive CD4+ T cells from blood. The chain uses TRBV5-1 and TRBJ2-3, with 8 bases identical to TRBD1. The receptor comes from a woman in her late teens or twenties in good health. The CDR3 nucleotides are TGCGCCAGCAGCTTACAGGGGGGAGTCAGCACAGATACGCAGTATTTT. Translating gives CASSLQGGVSTDTQYF.